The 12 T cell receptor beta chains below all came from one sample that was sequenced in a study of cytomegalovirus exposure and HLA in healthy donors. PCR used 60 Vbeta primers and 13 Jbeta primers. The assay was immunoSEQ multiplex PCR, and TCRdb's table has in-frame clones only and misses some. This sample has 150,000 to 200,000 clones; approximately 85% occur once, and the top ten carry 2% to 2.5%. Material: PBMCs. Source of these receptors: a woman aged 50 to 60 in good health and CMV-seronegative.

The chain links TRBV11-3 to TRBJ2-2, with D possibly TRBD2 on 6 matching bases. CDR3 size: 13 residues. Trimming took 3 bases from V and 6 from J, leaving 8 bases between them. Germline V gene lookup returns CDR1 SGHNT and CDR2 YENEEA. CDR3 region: CASSLAGPGELFF. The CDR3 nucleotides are TGTGCCAGCAGCTTGGCGGGGCCCGGGGAGCTGTTTTTT.

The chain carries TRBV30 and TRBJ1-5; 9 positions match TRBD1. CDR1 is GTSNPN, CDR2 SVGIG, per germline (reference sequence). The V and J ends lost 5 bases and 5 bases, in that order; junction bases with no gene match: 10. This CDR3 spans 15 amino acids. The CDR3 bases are TGTGCCTGGGACAAGACAGGGGGTGGTTATCAGCCCCAGCATTTT. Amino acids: CAWDKTGGGYQPQHF.

The CDR3 coding sequence is TGTGCCAGTAGTAGAAAACTAGCGCGTGGTTACACCGGGGAGCTGTTTTTT. Translation gives CASSRKLARGYTGELFF. J is TRBJ2-2 and V is TRBV19, with 7 nucleotides matching TRBD2. Losses at the gene ends were 4 bases for V and 3 bases for J; bases not matched to a gene: 11. This CDR3 region has 17 residues. Germline lookup yields CDR1 LNHDA and CDR2 SQIVND (reference sequence).

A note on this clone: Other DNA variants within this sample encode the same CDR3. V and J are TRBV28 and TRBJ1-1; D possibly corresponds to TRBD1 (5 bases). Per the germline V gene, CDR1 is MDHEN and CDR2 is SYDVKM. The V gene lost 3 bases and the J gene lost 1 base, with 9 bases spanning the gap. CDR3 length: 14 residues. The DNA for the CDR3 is TGTGCCAGCAGTTTTCAGGGCGCGAACACTGAAGCTTTCTTT. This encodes CASSFQGANTEAFF.

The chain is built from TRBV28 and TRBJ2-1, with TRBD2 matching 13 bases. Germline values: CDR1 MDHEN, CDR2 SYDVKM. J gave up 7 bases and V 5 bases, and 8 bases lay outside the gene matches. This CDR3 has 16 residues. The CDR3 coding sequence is TGTGCCAGCAGTCTTCGGACTAGCGGGAGTTGGAATGAGCAGTTCTTC. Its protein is CASSLRTSGSWNEQFF.

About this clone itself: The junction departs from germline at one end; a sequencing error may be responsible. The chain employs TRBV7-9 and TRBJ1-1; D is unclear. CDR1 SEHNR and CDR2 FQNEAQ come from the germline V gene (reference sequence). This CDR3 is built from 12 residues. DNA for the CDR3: TGTTCCAGCAGCTTGTCAAACACTGAAGCTTTCTTT. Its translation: CSSSLSNTEAFF.

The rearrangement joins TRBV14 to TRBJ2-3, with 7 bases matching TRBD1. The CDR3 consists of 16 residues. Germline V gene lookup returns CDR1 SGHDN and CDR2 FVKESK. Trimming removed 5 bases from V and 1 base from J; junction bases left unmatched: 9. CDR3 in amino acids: CASSARQGSGTDTQYF. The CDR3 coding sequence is TGTGCCAGCAGCGCCCGACAGGGATCTGGCACAGATACGCAGTATTTT.

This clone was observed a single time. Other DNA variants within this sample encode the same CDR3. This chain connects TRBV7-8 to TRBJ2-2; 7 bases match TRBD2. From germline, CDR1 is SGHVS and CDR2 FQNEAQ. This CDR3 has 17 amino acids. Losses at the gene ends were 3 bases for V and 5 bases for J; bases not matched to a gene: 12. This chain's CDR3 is CASSFLAFGGGTGELFF. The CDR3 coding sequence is TGTGCCAGCAGCTTCCTAGCCTTTGGCGGGGGAACCGGGGAGCTGTTTTTT. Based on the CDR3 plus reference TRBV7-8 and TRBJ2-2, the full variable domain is GAGVSQSPRYKVAKRGQDVALRCDPISGHVSLFWYQQALGQGPEFLTYFQNEAQLDKSGLPSDRFFAERPEGSVSTLKIQRTQQEDSAVYLCASSFLAFGGGTGELFFGEGSRLTVL.

The CDR3 DNA is TGTGCCAGCAGTTTCGGCAGGGGCACAGATACGCAGTATTTT. This encodes CASSFGRGTDTQYF. The rearrangement uses TRBV27 and TRBJ2-3, with a possible D match to TRBD1 (5 bases). V was cut by 3 bases and J by 1 base, with 8 bases left in between. Looked up from germline, CDR1 is MNHEY and CDR2 is SMNVEV (reference sequence). CDR3 length: 14 amino acids.

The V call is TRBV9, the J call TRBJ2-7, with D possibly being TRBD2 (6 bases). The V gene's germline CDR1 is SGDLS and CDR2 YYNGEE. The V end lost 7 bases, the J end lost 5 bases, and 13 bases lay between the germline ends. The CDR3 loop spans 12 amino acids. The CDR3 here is CASGKAGNEQYF. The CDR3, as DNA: TGTGCCAGCGGTAAGGCGGGAAACGAGCAGTACTTC.

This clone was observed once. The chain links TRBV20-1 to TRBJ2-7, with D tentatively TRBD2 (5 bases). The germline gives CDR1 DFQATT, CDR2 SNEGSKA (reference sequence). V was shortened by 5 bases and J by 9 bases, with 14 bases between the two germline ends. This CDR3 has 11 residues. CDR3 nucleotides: TGCAGTGCTCCAAAGGCAGAGGGGCAGTACTTC. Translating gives CSAPKAEGQYF.

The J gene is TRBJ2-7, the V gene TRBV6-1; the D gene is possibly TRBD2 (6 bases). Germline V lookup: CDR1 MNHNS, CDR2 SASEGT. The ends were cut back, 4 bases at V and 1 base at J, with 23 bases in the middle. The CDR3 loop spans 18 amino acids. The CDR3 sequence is CASSGWKVSGRPSYEQYF. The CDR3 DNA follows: TGTGCCAGCAGTGGGTGGAAGGTGAGCGGGCGTCCTTCCTACGAGCAGTACTTC.